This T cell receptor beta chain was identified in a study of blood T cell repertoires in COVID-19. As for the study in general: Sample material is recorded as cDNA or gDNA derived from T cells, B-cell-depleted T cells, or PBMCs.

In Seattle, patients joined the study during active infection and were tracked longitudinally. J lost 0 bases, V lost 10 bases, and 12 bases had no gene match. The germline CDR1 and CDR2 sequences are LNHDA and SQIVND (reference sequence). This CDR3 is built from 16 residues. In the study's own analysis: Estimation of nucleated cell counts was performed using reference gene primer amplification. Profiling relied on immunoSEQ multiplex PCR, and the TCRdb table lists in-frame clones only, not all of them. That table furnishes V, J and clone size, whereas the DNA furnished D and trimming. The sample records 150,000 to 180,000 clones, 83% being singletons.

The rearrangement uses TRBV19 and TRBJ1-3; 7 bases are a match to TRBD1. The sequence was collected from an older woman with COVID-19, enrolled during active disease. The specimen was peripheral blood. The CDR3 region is CATTVRGAASGNTIYF. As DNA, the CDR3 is TGTGCCACCACCGTCAGGGGGGCTGCCTCTGGAAACACCATATATTTT.